This T cell receptor beta chain was identified in a study of spatial heterogeneity in lung cancer. As for the study in general: A total of approximately 75 untreated early-stage non-small cell lung cancer patients served as donors. Taken at a median of about 2 years after resection, follow-up PBMC samples underwent sequencing when available. Alpha-chain sequences were detected in numbers that were consistently lower than beta-chain sequences.

The time point: blood at routine non-recurrence follow-up after resection. The study sequenced unsorted whole RNA from tumor, nontumor lung or frozen PBMC. TCRdb re-called the 5' RACE reads with MiXCR, one entry per CDR3 protein. The table records 35,000 to 45,000 distinct CDR3 sequences, about 22% of them present only once. This clonotype was found many times. This TCR came from a female donor with early-stage non-small cell lung cancer. The starting material was PBMCs, obtained at follow-up.

In DNA, the CDR3 is TGCGCCAGCAGCCGCCAACCAGGGGAGGCCCGCTTTGCAGATACGCAGTATTTT. It codes for CASSRQPGEARFADTQYF. This chain joins TRBV5-1 and TRBJ2-3, with D tentatively TRBD1 or TRBD2 (6 bases each). The CDR3 covers 18 residues. Germline CDR1 and CDR2: SGHRS and YFSETQ. The germline V and J ends were trimmed by 4 bases and 4 bases, with 25 bases remaining between them.